A single sample is the source of the 6 T cell receptor beta chains below, sequenced in a study of CD8+ T cells in alopecia areata (dated by TCRdb to 2016 to 2019). What this sample's treatment or condition label stands for: oral pan-JAK inhibitor, 5-10 mg twice daily. To prepare the library, the immunoSEQ multiplex PCR assay was applied. For TCR sequencing, RNA was extracted from every sample and reverse transcribed into cDNA to serve as template. The immuneACCESS repertoire file appears here via TCRdb, limited to in-frame rearrangements. These files lack a portion of the clones; in checked studies, under half of the deficit traces to unresolved V genes, and the cause of the others is not known. This sample is represented by 200,000 to 250,000 clones; less than 50% of them were singletons. The ten largest account for around 2.8% of the sample. This material consisted of CD4+ T cells sorted from blood, taken between weeks 36 and 40, from a patient treated with tofacitinib. These receptors were collected from a human donor with alopecia areata.

This chain links TRBV15 with TRBJ2-1; 9 nucleotides align to TRBD2. V shed 0 bases and J 4 bases; nucleotides not matched to a gene: 7. The CDR3 has 17 residues. Germline CDR1 is LNHNV and CDR2 is YYDKDF (reference sequence). CDR3 sequence (DNA): TGTGCCACCAGCAGAGATCTAACTAGCGGGTCGTACAATGAGCAGTTCTTC. It is translated as CATSRDLTSGSYNEQFF.

This clone was seen a handful of times. The J gene is TRBJ1-2, the V gene TRBV29-1, with a weak D call TRBD1 (6 bases). The V gene's germline CDR1 is SQVTM and CDR2 ANQGSEA. Trimming removed 6 bases at V and 2 bases at J, with 19 bases between. This CDR3 region has 15 residues. The DNA of the CDR3 is TGCAGCGTCTCACTCGGGGGCTTGCGAAACTATGGCTACACCTTC. Translated: CSVSLGGLRNYGYTF.

The J gene is TRBJ2-3, the V gene TRBV5-1, with D tentatively TRBD2 (5 bases). Germline CDR1 is SGHRS and CDR2 is YFSETQ. The CDR3 consists of 12 residues. Trimming pared 4 bases from V and 4 bases from J, leaving 7 bases between. For the CDR3, the DNA is TGCGCCAGCAGCCCGGGATCAGATACGCAGTATTTT. It yields the protein CASSPGSDTQYF.

The chain uses TRBV6-6 and TRBJ2-5; no clear D. Trimming removed 6 bases at V and 2 bases at J, with 7 bases between. The CDR3 consists of 12 residues. Germline V gene data show CDR1 as MNHNY and CDR2 as SVGAGI (reference sequence). The CDR3 loop reads CASRELQETQYF. The CDR3 DNA is TGTGCCAGCAGGGAGTTACAAGAGACCCAGTACTTC.

This chain connects TRBV29-1 to TRBJ1-1; D remains ambiguous. Trimming removed 7 bases at V and 5 bases at J, with 11 bases between. From germline, CDR1 is SQVTM and CDR2 ANQGSEA. CDR3 length: 11 residues. In DNA form, the CDR3 reads TGCAGCGCCTCAGGATGGACTGAAGCTTTCTTT. Its protein product is CSASGWTEAFF. Complete variable domain (other parts from reference TRBV29-1 and TRBJ1-1): SAVISQKPSRDICQRGTSLTIQCQVDSQVTMMFWYRQQPGQSLTLIATANQGSEATYESGFVIDKFPISRPNLTFSTLTVSNMSPEDSSIYLCSASGWTEAFFGQGTRLTVV.

A few counts support this clone. This rearrangement joins TRBV6-5 to TRBJ2-1, with D possibly TRBD2 on 5 matching bases. Germline values: CDR1 MNHEY, CDR2 SVGAGI. Trimming took 5 bases from V and 9 from J, leaving 11 bases between them. The length of the CDR3 is 12 residues. The CDR3, as DNA: TGTGCCAGCAGTACTCTTGGGAGTGAGCAGTTCTTC. Amino acid sequence: CASSTLGSEQFF.